Sequencing of this T cell receptor (beta chain) was carried out in a study of OX40 agonist ivuxolimab in advanced cancers. About the study: Ivuxolimab, an agonist antibody against OX40 (CD134), was given to patients.

Using immunoSEQ multiplex PCR, the repertoire was profiled, and TCRdb retains in-frame clones only, with some absent. Of about 98,000 clones listed, approximately 86% are singletons. Germline-derived CDR1 and CDR2 are SGHNT and YENEEA. After removal of 5 bases from V and 4 bases from J, the junction contained 11 bases not matched to a gene. CDR3 length equals 16 residues. The chain combines TRBV11-3 with TRBJ2-5, with 9 bases identical to TRBD1. This TCR was recovered from an adult with an advanced solid tumor such as melanoma, head and neck, liver or kidney cancer. Sequenced material: CD4+ or CD8+ T cells sorted from blood, taken in a trial of the OX40 agonist ivuxolimab. The CDR3: CASSAGTGSYGETQYF. The CDR3 DNA sequence: TGTGCCAGCAGCGCCGGGACAGGGTCGTACGGAGAGACCCAGTACTTC.